This TCR beta chain came from a study of blood T cell repertoires in COVID-19. Study context: Donors in the United States, Italy and Spain gave samples during acute or convalescent COVID-19. PBMCs, B-cell-depleted T cells, or T cells were the source of the cDNA or gDNA that made up the material.

CDR1 and CDR2 from the germline V gene are SGHAT and FQNNGV. The CDR3 sequence is 16 residues long. V was clipped by 5 bases and J by 8 bases, with 22 bases between them. As processed by the authors: Cell counts per sample came from amplifying reference gene primers. Produced via immunoSEQ multiplex PCR; TCRdb's table is partial and in-frame only. The DNA was the basis for D and trimming; V, J and clone size are from that table. Of over 60,000 clones in the sample, about 90% are singletons; the top ten hold more than 4.5%. The sequencing sample was made of peripheral blood. The TCR was taken from a man aged 45-60 years with acute or convalescent COVID-19. This chain joins TRBV11-2 and TRBJ2-1; possibly TRBD2 for D (6 bases). The CDR3 DNA follows: TGTGCCAGCAGCCCGGTCGAAGAAACACTAGCCTATGAGCAGTTCTTC. Protein sequence: CASSPVEETLAYEQFF.